A selection of T cell receptor beta chains follows, all from one sample in a study of T cell responses to AZD1222 COVID-19 vaccine. This table comes from immunoSEQ multiplex PCR, and its TCRdb copy is limited to in-frame clones, with some not included. The data show roughly 100,000 clones, roughly 90% seen once. The sequencing used peripheral blood, collected on day 0 of AZD1222 vaccination. The receptors originated from an adult in good health. The CDR3 runs from the conserved cysteine through the conserved F or W. The D gene is left open where the match is weak. Clone size, where shown, is once, few, many, or a class for clones that have expanded.

J gene | D gene | V gene | clone size | CDR3 protein | CDR3 DNA
TRBJ1-3 | - | TRBV28 | - | CASSPPRHGISGNTIYF | TGTGCCAGCAGTCCCCCTAGGCACGGAATCTCTGGAAACACCATATATTTT
TRBJ1-1 | - | TRBV30 | - | CAWSVKTAMNTEAFF | TGTGCCTGGAGTGTGAAGACAGCCATGAACACTGAAGCTTTCTTT
TRBJ2-5 | TRBD2 | TRBV11-2 | - | CASSLELVAGRGETQYF | TGTGCCAGCAGCTTAGAATTGGTAGCGGGCCGGGGAGAGACCCAGTACTTC
TRBJ2-2 | TRBD2 | TRBV11-3 | - | CASSLGSGKTLFF | TGTGCCAGCAGCTTAGGGAGCGGGAAAACGCTGTTTTTT
TRBJ2-7 | - | TRBV4-3 | - | CASSQELVAAPYEQYF | TGCGCCAGCAGCCAAGAATTAGTAGCGGCCCCCTACGAGCAGTACTTC
TRBJ1-2 | - | TRBV21-1 | - | CASSKGFRDSISLANYGYTF | TGTGCCAGCAGCAAAGGTTTCCGGGACAGCATTTCATTAGCTAACTATGGCTACACCTTC
TRBJ1-3 | - | TRBV9 | - | CASSAVSGGGNTIYF | TGTGCCAGCAGCGCCGTTAGCGGGGGTGGAAACACCATATATTTT
TRBJ2-5 | - | TRBV2 | - | CASRRTGGGQETQYF | TGTGCCAGCAGACGGACAGGTGGGGGGCAAGAGACCCAGTACTTC
TRBJ2-1 | - | TRBV27 | - | CASKAYEQFF | TGTGCCAGCAAAGCATATGAGCAGTTCTTC
TRBJ2-2 | TRBD2 | TRBV25-1 | once | CASSVRGANTGELFF | TGTGCCAGCAGTGTCCGGGGGGCGAACACCGGGGAGCTGTTTTTT
TRBJ2-4 | - | TRBV19 | - | CASRIEGLAKNIQYF | TGTGCCAGTAGAATTGAGGGATTAGCCAAAAACATTCAGTACTTC
TRBJ1-5 | - | TRBV5-1 | - | CASSFDSVNQPQHF | TGCGCCAGCAGCTTCGACAGTGTCAATCAGCCCCAGCATTTT
TRBJ1-6 | - | TRBV5-4 | - | CASTLDSGSYNSPLHF | TGTGCCAGCACCCTTGACTCAGGGAGCTATAATTCACCCCTCCACTTT
TRBJ1-3 | - | TRBV27 | - | CASSLSRGSGNTIYF | TGTGCCAGCAGTTTAAGTAGGGGGTCTGGAAACACCATATATTTT
TRBJ1-3 | - | TRBV7-2 | - | CASSFQGYSGNTIYF | TGTGCCAGCAGTTTTCAGGGTTACTCTGGAAACACCATATATTTT
TRBJ1-2 | TRBD1 | TRBV3-1/TRBV3-2 | - | CAAQGNYNYGYTF | TGTGCCGCACAGGGGAATTATAACTATGGCTACACCTTC
TRBJ2-1 | - | TRBV7-2 | - | CASSLAGSSYNEQFF | TGTGCCAGCAGCTTAGCGGGAAGTTCCTACAATGAGCAGTTCTTC
TRBJ2-1 | TRBD1 | TRBV4-3 | - | CASSQERGQGVFNEQFF | TGCGCCAGCAGCCAAGAGAGGGGACAGGGGGTATTCAATGAGCAGTTCTTC
TRBJ2-5 | TRBD1 | TRBV30 | - | CAWSLSGTGGKTQYF | TGTGCCTGGAGTCTCTCCGGGACAGGGGGAAAGACCCAGTACTTC
TRBJ1-2 | - | TRBV7-9 | once | CASSPGTFDYGYTF | TGTGCCAGCAGCCCTGGGACATTTGACTATGGCTACACCTTC
TRBJ2-1 | - | TRBV18 | few | CASSPGPGNEQFF | TGTGCCAGCTCACCCGGACCCGGTAATGAGCAGTTCTTC
TRBJ2-4 | TRBD1 | TRBV29-1 | once | CSVEYRGPHRSNQYF | TGCAGCGTTGAATACAGGGGGCCCCACCGGTCGAATCAGTACTTC
TRBJ1-2 | TRBD1 | TRBV11-3 | - | CASSPDRDRGYTF | TGTGCCAGCAGCCCGGACAGGGACCGAGGCTACACCTTC
TRBJ2-2 | - | TRBV6-6 | - | CASSPSRTNTGELFF | TGTGCCAGCAGCCCGAGCCGCACGAACACCGGGGAGCTGTTTTTT
TRBJ2-1 | - | TRBV4-3 | - | CASSQGAYNEQFF | TGCGCCAGCAGCCAAGGAGCCTACAATGAGCAGTTCTTC
TRBJ2-3 | TRBD1 | TRBV18 | - | CASSSDRSTDTQYF | TGTGCCAGCTCATCGGACAGGAGCACAGATACGCAGTATTTT
TRBJ2-5 | - | TRBV20-1 | - | CSASTSETQYF | TGCAGTGCTAGTACCTCGGAGACCCAGTACTTC
TRBJ2-1 | TRBD2 | TRBV25-1 | - | CASSELLAGLNNEQFF | TGTGCCAGCAGTGAATTACTAGCGGGACTAAACAATGAGCAGTTCTTC
TRBJ1-2 | - | TRBV15 | - | CATSSPENYGYTF | TGTGCCACCAGCAGCCCGGAAAACTATGGCTACACCTTC
TRBJ1-6 | - | TRBV5-1 | medium-sized | CASSLEVGGSPLHF | TGCGCCAGCAGCTTGGAAGTGGGGGGTTCACCCCTCCACTTT
TRBJ1-5 | - | TRBV5-3 | - | CARSLGTNTLCNQPQHF | TGTGCCAGAAGCCTCGGGACAAATACTTTATGCAATCAGCCCCAGCATTTT
TRBJ1-2 | - | TRBV6-6 | - | CASRDRTGQTNYGYTF | TGTGCCAGCAGAGACAGGACGGGGCAGACGAACTATGGCTACACCTTC
TRBJ1-2 | - | TRBV9 | - | CASSVGIDYGYTF | TGTGCCAGCAGCGTAGGCATCGACTATGGCTACACCTTC
TRBJ1-2 | - | TRBV27 | - | CASSLVGGYGYTF | TGTGCCAGCAGTTTAGTAGGAGGCTATGGCTACACCTTC
TRBJ1-1 | - | TRBV2 | - | CASSGRASMNTEAFF | TGTGCCAGCAGTGGACGGGCCTCAATGAACACTGAAGCTTTCTTT
TRBJ2-1 | TRBD2 | TRBV5-4 | - | CASSLRGLGANEQFF | TGTGCCAGCAGCTTGAGGGGACTAGGAGCCAATGAGCAGTTCTTC
TRBJ2-1 | - | TRBV19 | - | CASSISRGYYNEQFF | TGTGCCAGTAGTATTAGCAGGGGCTACTACAATGAGCAGTTCTTC
TRBJ2-7 | - | TRBV5-1 | - | CARLSRLQNYEQYF | TGCGCCAGACTCTCGCGACTCCAAAACTACGAGCAGTACTTC
TRBJ2-7 | - | TRBV5-3 | - | CARSLEGVLSYEQYF | TGTGCCAGAAGCTTGGAAGGGGTACTCTCCTACGAGCAGTACTTC
TRBJ1-2 | - | TRBV12-3/TRBV12-4 | - | CASSLPGRGYTF | TGTGCCAGCAGTTTACCGGGAAGAGGCTACACCTTC
TRBJ2-7 | - | TRBV5-1 | - | CASSLGTSNSYEQYF | TGCGCCAGCAGCTTGGGGACCTCCAACTCCTACGAGCAGTACTTC
TRBJ1-4 | - | TRBV27 | - | CASSYRPDGKLFF | TGTGCCAGCAGTTATAGGCCCGACGGAAAACTGTTTTTT
TRBJ1-2 | - | TRBV7-9 | - | CASSRSGNGYTF | TGTGCCAGCAGCCGCAGTGGAAATGGCTACACCTTC
TRBJ2-7 | TRBD1 | TRBV7-9 | - | CASSWGTGSHEQYF | TGTGCCAGCAGCTGGGGGACAGGTAGCCACGAGCAGTACTTC
TRBJ1-1 | TRBD1 | TRBV6-5 | - | CASSHEGARSTEAFF | TGTGCCAGCAGTCACGAGGGGGCGCGGAGCACTGAAGCTTTCTTT